This T cell receptor beta chain came from a study of vaccination effects on CD4 cells after COVID-19. Whole-study context: Either the BNT162b2 or mRNA-1273 vaccine was given to participants in two doses. Whole-study findings and limits: Cross-reactivity toward common cold coronaviruses was confined to only 1 of 255 vaccine-induced clones in healthy vaccinees.

The data were produced by immunoSEQ multiplex PCR, yet TCRdb's version contains in-frame clones alone and is incomplete. Among about 20,000 clones, roughly 72% were seen once, and the ten largest hold roughly a tenth. As to this clone: Antigen specificity is unknown.

Losses at the gene ends were 7 bases for V and 16 bases for J; bases not matched to a gene: 9. The CDR3 loop spans 11 amino acids. Germline V gives CDR1 MNHEY, CDR2 SVGAGI. Antigen-specific CD4+ T cell clonotypes were called by their expansion after viral peptide-pool culture in ViraFEST. Culture proceeded for 10 days, and CD4+ T cells were then isolated. In the vaccine recipients, nucleocapsid antibodies were negative and there was no prior SARS-CoV-2 infection. Half the medium was replaced with IL-2 medium on days 3 and 7. The sample consisted of CD4+ T cells from PBMCs cultured with HCoV-NL63 spike peptides, taken before COVID-19 vaccination. The receptor was derived from a human donor who received a COVID-19 vaccine. This rearrangement joins TRBV6-5 to TRBJ1-4; 7 bases agree with TRBD1. The CDR3 bases are TGTGCCAGCATAGGGCAGGGGGAAAGGTTTTTT. Translated: CASIGQGERFF.